This record covers a single TCR beta chain. The data are from a study of blood T cell repertoires in COVID-19. Study overall: COVID-19 samples from acute and convalescent phases originated in the United States, Italy and Spain. PBMCs, B-cell-depleted T cells, or T cells provided the cDNA or gDNA that made up the material.

This CDR3 is 15 amino acids long. Trimming removed 2 bases from V and 4 bases from J; junction bases left unmatched: 7. CDR1 is SGHTA, CDR2 FQGTGA, per germline. Source study methods: Amplifying reference gene primers gave estimates of nucleated cell counts. Produced via immunoSEQ multiplex PCR; TCRdb's table is partial and in-frame only. From that table come the V and J calls and clone size; the DNA was used to work out D and trimming. The sample holds a few hundred thousand clones, about 90% seen once. The source is a man aged 60-69 years with acute or convalescent COVID-19. The sample comprised peripheral blood. V usage is TRBV7-3 and J usage is TRBJ1-1; 7 bases line up with TRBD1. The CDR3 sequence: CASSLSKGAFTEAFF. The CDR3 bases are TGTGCCAGCAGCTTATCAAAGGGGGCCTTCACTGAAGCTTTCTTT.